This paragraph covers one T cell receptor beta chain sequence. The CDR3 totals 15 residues. With 5 bases removed from V and 8 bases from J, the gap between germline ends came to 21 bases. CDR1 GTSNPN and CDR2 SVGIG come from the germline V gene (reference sequence). This specimen belongs to a study of control samples from healthy donors and cancer patients. The repertoire was sequenced with immunoSEQ multiplex PCR; TCRdb's copy has only in-frame clones and lacks some. Here the sample spans 350,000 to 450,000 clones, 90% being singletons. Material for sequencing was PBMCs. The V gene is TRBV30, the J gene TRBJ1-4; tentatively, D is TRBD1 (5 bases). The clonotype was recovered from a middle-aged man with head and neck cancer. In DNA, the CDR3 is TGTGCCTGGTCTACAAAAAGAGGGGCAAGAGAAAAACTGTTTTTT. Its protein is CAWSTKRGAREKLFF.